This entry concerns a single TCR beta chain. The method was immunoSEQ multiplex PCR; TCRdb's version includes in-frame clones alone and lacks a portion of them. This sample carries about 100,000 clones, 75% to 95% of them seen once, and the ten largest clones take around 0.58%. This sample stems from a study of OX40 agonist ivuxolimab in advanced cancers. As for the study in general: Subjects had a mean age of roughly 60 years, with a range of 23 to 79; more than 75% were male.

Trimming cost V 0 bases and J 3 bases, with 0 bases left between them. There are 11 residues in the CDR3. Per germline, CDR1 MGHDK and CDR2 SYGVNS. Autoimmune disease history or systemic immunosuppression led to patients being barred. This rearrangement joins TRBV25-1 to TRBJ2-7, with D hard to call. The starting material was CD4+ or CD8+ T cells sorted from blood, obtained in a trial of the OX40 agonist ivuxolimab. The TCR sequence derives from an adult with an advanced solid tumor such as melanoma, head and neck, liver or kidney cancer. The CDR3 sequence is CASSEYYEQYF. The CDR3 nucleotides are TGTGCCAGCAGTGAATACTACGAGCAGTACTTC.